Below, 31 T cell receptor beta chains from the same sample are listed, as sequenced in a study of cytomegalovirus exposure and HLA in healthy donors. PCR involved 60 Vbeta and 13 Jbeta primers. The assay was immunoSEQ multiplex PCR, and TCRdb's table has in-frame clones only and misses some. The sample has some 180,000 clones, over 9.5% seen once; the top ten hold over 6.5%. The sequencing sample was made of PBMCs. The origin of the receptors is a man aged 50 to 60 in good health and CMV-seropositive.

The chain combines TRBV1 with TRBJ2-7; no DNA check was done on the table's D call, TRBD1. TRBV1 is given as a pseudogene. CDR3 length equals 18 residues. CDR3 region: CTSHQDLQGGRGRREQYF. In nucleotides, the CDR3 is TGCACCAGCCACCAAGATTTACAAGGGGGCAGGGGAAGGCGAGAGCAGTACTTC.

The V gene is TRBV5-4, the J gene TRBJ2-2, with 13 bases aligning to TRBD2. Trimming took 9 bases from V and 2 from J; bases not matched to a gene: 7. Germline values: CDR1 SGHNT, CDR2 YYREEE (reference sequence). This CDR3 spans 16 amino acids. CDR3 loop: CAKYGLAGVNTGELFF. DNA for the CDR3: TGTGCCAAATACGGACTAGCGGGGGTAAACACCGGGGAGCTGTTTTTT.

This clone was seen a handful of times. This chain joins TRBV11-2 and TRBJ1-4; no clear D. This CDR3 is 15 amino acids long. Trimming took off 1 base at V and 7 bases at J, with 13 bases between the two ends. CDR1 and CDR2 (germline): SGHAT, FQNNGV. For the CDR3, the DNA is TGTGCCAGCAGCTTAGCGGTGACGGGAGGTGAAAAACTGTTTTTT. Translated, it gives CASSLAVTGGEKLFF. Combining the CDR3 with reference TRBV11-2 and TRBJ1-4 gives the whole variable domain EAGVAQSPRYKIIEKRQSVAFWCNPISGHATLYWYQQILGQGPKLLIQFQNNGVVDDSQLPKDRFSAERLKGVDSTLKIQPAKLEDSAVYLCASSLAVTGGEKLFFGSGTQLSVL.

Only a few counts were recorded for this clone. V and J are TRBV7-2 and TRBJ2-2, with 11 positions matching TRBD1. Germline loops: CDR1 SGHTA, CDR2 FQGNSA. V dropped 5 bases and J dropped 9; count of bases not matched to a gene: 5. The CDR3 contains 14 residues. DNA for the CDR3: TGTGCCAGCAGCCCGGACAGGGGGCGGCGGGAGCTGTTTTTT. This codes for CASSPDRGRRELFF.

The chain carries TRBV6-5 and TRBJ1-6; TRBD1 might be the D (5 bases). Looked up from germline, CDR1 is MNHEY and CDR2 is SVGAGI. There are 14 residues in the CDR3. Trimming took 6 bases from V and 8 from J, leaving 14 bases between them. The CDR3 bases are TGTGCCAGCAGGCCCAGGGCCTCAGATTCACCCCTCCACTTT. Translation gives CASRPRASDSPLHF.

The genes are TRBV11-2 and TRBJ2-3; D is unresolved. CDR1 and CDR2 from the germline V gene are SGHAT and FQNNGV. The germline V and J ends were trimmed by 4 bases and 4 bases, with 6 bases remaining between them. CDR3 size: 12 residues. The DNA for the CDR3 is TGTGCCAGCAGCTCAGTGGCAGATACGCAGTATTTT. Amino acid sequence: CASSSVADTQYF.

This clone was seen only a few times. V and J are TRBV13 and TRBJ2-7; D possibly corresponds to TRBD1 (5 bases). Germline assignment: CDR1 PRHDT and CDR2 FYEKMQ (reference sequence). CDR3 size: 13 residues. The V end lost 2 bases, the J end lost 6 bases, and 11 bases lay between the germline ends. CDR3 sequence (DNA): TGTGCCAGCAGCTTATCAGGGTTAGTCGAGCAGTACTTC. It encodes CASSLSGLVEQYF. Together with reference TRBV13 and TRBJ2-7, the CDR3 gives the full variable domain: AAGVIQSPRHLIKEKRETATLKCYPIPRHDTVYWYQQGPGQDPQFLISFYEKMQSDKGSIPDRFSAQQFSDYHSELNMSSLELGDSALYFCASSLSGLVEQYFGPGTRLTVT.

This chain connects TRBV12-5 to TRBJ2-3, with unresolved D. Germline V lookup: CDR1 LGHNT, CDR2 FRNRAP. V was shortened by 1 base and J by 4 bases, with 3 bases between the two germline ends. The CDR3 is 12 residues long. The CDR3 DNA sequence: TGTGCTAGTGGTTTGGCCTCAGATACGCAGTATTTT. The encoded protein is CASGLASDTQYF.

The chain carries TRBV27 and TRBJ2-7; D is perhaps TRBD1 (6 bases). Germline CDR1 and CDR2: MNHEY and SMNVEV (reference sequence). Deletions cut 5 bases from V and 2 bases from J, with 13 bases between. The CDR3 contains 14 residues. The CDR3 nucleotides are TGTGCCAGCAGTCTGGACAGCTTTACCTACGAGCAGTACTTC. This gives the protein CASSLDSFTYEQYF.

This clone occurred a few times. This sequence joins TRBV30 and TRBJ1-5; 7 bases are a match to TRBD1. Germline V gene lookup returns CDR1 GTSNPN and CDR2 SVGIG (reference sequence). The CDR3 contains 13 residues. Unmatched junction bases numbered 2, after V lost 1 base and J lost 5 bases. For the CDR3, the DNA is TGTGCCTGGAGTGGGGACAGAGATCAGCCCCAGCATTTT. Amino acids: CAWSGDRDQPQHF.

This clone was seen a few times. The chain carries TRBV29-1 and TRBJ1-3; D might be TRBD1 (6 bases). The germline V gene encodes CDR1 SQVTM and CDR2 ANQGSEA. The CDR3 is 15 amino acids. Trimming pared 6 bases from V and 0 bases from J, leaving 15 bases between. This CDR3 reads CSVLNRVSSGNTIYF. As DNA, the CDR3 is TGCAGCGTCCTGAACAGGGTTAGCTCTGGAAACACCATATATTTT.

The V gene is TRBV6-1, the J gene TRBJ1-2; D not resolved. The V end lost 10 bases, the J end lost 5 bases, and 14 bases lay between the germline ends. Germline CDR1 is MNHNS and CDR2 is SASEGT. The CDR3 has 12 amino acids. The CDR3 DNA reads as TGTGCCACCTATCCAGGCTCTTATGGCTACACCTTC. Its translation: CATYPGSYGYTF.

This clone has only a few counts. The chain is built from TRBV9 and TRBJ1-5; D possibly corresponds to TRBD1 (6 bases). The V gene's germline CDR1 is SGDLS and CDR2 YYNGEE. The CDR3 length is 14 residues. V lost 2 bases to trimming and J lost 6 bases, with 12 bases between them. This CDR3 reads CASSVSGAGQPQHF. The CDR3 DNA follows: TGTGCCAGCAGCGTCTCAGGGGCGGGTCAGCCCCAGCATTTT.

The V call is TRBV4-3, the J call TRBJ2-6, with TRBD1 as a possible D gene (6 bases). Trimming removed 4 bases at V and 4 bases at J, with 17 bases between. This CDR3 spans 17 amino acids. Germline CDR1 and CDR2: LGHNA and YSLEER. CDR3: CASSPANRVSGANVLTF. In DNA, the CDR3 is TGCGCCAGCAGCCCTGCAAACAGGGTGTCGGGGGCCAACGTCCTGACTTTC.

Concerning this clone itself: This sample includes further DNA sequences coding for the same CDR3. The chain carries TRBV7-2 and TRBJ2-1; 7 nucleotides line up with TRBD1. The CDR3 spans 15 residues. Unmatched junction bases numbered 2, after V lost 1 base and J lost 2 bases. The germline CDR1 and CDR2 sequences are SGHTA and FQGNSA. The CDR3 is CASSLGTGPYNEQFF. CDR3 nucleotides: TGTGCCAGCAGCTTAGGGACAGGACCCTACAATGAGCAGTTCTTC.

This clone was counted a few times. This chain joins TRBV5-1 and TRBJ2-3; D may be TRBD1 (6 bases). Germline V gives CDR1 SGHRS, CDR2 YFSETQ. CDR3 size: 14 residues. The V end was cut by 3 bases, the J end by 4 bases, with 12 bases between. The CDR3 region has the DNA TGCGCCAGCAGCTCCCGTCCAGGGGCAGATACGCAGTATTTT. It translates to CASSSRPGADTQYF.

The CDR3 nucleotides read TGCGCCAGCAGCCAAGGGATGACAGGGGCGGCGGGGGTAGGGTACAATGAGCAGTTCTTC. Translation: CASSQGMTGAAGVGYNEQFF. The chain has TRBV4-3 and TRBJ2-1; weak D call: TRBD1 (8 bases). CDR1 LGHNA and CDR2 YSLEER come from the germline V gene. Trimming took off 1 base at V and 4 bases at J, with 26 bases between the two ends. The CDR3 runs 20 residues.

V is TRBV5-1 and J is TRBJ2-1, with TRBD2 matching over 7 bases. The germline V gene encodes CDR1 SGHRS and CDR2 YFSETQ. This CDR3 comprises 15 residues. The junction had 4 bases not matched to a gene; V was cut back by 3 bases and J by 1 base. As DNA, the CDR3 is TGCGCCAGCAGCTGGGGGGGGGTTTCCTACAATGAGCAGTTCTTC. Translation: CASSWGGVSYNEQFF.

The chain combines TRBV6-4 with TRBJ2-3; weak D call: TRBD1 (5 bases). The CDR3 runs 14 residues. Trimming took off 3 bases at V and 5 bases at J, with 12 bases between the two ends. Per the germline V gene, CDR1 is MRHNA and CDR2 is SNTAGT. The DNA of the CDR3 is TGTGCCAGCAGTGAAGGGGTCGGAAGAGATACGCAGTATTTT. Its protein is CASSEGVGRDTQYF.

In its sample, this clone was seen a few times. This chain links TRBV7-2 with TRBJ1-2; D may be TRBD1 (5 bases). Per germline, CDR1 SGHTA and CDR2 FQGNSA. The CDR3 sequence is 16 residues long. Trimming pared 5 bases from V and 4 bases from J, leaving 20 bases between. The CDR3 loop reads CASSPSREILLYGYTF. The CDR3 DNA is TGTGCCAGCAGCCCATCCAGGGAAATCCTTCTCTATGGCTACACCTTC. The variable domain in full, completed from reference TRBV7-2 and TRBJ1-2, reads GAGVSQSPSNKVTEKGKDVELRCDPISGHTALYWYRQSLGQGLEFLIYFQGNSAPDKSGLPSDRFSAERTGGSVSTLTIQRTQQEDSAVYLCASSPSREILLYGYTFGSGTRLTVV.

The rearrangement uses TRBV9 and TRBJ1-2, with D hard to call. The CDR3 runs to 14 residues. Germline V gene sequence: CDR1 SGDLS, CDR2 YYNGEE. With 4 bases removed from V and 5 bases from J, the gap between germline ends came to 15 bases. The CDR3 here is CASSPHGEIYGYTF. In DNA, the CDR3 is TGTGCCAGCAGCCCTCATGGAGAAATTTATGGCTACACCTTC. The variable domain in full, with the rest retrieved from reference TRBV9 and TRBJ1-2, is DSGVTQTPKHLITATGQRVTLRCSPRSGDLSVYWYQQSLDQGLQFLIQYYNGEERAKGNILERFSAQQFPDLHSELNLSSLELGDSALYFCASSPHGEIYGYTFGSGTRLTVV.

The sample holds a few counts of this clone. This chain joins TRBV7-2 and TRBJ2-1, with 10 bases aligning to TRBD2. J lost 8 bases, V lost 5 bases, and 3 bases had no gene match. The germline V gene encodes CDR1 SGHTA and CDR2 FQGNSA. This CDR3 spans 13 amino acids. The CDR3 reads CASSPGTSDEQFF. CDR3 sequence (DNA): TGTGCCAGCAGCCCCGGGACTAGCGATGAGCAGTTCTTC.

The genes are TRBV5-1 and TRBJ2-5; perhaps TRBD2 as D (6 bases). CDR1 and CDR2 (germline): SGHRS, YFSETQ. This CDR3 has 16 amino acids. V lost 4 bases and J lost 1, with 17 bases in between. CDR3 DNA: TGCGCCAGCAGCGGGGTGGCTAGCGTACTCCAAGAGACCCAGTACTTC. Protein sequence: CASSGVASVLQETQYF.

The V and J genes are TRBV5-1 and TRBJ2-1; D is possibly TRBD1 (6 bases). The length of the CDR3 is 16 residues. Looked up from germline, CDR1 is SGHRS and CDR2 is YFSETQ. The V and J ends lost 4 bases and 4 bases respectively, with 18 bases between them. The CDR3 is CASSANPGTNYNEQFF. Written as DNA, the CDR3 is TGCGCCAGCAGCGCCAACCCCGGGACAAATTACAATGAGCAGTTCTTC.

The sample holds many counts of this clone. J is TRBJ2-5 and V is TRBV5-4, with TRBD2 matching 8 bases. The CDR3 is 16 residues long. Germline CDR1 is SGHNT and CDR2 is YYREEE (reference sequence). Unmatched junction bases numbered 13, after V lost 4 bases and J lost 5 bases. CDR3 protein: CASSDLGGAVSETQYF. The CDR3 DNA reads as TGTGCCAGCAGCGACCTCGGGGGGGCGGTTAGCGAGACCCAGTACTTC.

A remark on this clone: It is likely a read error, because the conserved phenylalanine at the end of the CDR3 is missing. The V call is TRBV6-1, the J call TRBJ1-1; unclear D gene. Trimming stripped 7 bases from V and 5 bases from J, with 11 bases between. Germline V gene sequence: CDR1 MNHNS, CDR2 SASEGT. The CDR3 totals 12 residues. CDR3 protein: CASTLIRTEAFL. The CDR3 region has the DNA TGTGCCAGCACTCTAATCCGGACTGAAGCTTTCTTG.

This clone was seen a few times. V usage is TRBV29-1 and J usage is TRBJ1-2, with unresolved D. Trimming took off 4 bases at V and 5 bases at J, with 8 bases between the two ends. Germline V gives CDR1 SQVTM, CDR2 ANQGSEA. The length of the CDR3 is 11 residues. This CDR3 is CSVGEVYGYTF. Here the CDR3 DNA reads TGCAGCGTTGGCGAAGTTTATGGCTACACCTTC.

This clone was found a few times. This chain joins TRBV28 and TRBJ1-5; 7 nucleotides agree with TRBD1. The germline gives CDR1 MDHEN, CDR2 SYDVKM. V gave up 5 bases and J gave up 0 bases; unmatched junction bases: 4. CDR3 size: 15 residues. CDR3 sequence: CASSPGQHSNQPQHF. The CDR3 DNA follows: TGTGCCAGCAGTCCGGGACAGCATAGCAATCAGCCCCAGCATTTT.

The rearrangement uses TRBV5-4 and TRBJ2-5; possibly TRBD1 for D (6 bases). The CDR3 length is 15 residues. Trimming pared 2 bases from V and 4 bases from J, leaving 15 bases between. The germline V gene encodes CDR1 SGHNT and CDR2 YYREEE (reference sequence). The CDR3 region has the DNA TGTGCCAGCAGCTTAGGTAATGGGGGCCCAGAGACCCAGTACTTC. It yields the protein CASSLGNGGPETQYF.

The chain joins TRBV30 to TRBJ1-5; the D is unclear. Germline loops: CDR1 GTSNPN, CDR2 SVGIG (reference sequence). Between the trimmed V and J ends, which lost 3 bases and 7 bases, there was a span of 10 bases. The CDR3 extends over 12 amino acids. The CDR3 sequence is CAWRQPGQPQHF. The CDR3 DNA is TGTGCCTGGAGACAGCCGGGGCAGCCCCAGCATTTT.

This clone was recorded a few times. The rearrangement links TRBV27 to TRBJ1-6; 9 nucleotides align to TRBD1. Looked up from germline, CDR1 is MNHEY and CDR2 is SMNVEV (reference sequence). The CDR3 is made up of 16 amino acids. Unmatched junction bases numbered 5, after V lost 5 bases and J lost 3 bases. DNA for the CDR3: TGTGCCAGCAGTATAGGGACAGGGATCTATAATTCACCCCTCCACTTT. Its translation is CASSIGTGIYNSPLHF.